This passage covers 19 T cell receptor beta chains from one sample sequenced in a study of CXCR3-negative and CXCR3-positive naive CD8 T cells (dated by TCRdb to about 2019). Sequencing took place on a NextSeq 550. The Human TCR Profiling Kit (MiLaboratory) was used to prepare UMI-labeled 5' RACE TRB cDNA libraries. After the reads were reprocessed by TCRdb, one entry was made per CDR3 protein sequence, with no DNA. This sample's listing comprises under 65,000 distinct CDR3 sequences. The top ten constitute about 20% of the sample. Material for sequencing was memory CD8+ T cells from blood. What this sample's cell subset or site label stands for: conventional CD8+ memory T cells (TMEM), sorted as controls. The receptors shown here come from a human donor in good health. Some clones in this sample may be carry-over from other donors' samples.

The rearrangement links TRBV29-1 to TRBJ1-1. The CDR3 runs 12 residues. Germline V lookup: CDR1 SQVTM, CDR2 ANQGSEA. CDR3 sequence reads: CIPETRGAEAFF.

V and J are TRBV4-3 and TRBJ2-7; checking the TCRdb D call of TRBD1 is not possible without DNA. Germline V CDR1 and CDR2: LGHNA, YSLEER. This CDR3 comprises 18 residues. This CDR3 reads CASSQDDRDRGLIYEQYF.

The chain couples TRBV2 to TRBJ2-7. Germline V gives CDR1 SNHLY, CDR2 FYNNEI. The CDR3 totals 13 residues. The CDR3 loop is CASSDGRPYEQYF.

The V call is TRBV3-1, the J call TRBJ2-2; TCRdb indicates TRBD1, and absent DNA this call remains unverified. The CDR3 contains 14 residues. Germline CDR1 reads LGHDT; CDR2 reads YNNKEL (reference sequence). CDR3 in amino acids: CASSQTGGTGELFF.

The CDR3 here is CSVEDTLTDRDYGYTF. V and J are TRBV29-1 and TRBJ1-2; with no DNA, the TCRdb D assignment of TRBD1 cannot be verified. Germline assignment: CDR1 SQVTM and CDR2 ANQGSEA. The CDR3 runs to 16 residues.

This chain links TRBV29-1 with TRBJ2-3; TCRdb proposes TRBD1, but this gene call is untestable without DNA. This CDR3 region has 15 residues. Germline assignment: CDR1 SQVTM and CDR2 ANQGSEA. The CDR3: CSVNGDPPTTDTQYF.

The chain couples TRBV29-1 to TRBJ1-1. Germline values: CDR1 SQVTM, CDR2 ANQGSEA. The CDR3 is made up of 12 amino acids. The CDR3 sequence is CSVLEANTEAFF.

The chain recombines TRBV29-1 with TRBJ1-1. Per germline, CDR1 SQVTM and CDR2 ANQGSEA. This CDR3 is built from 13 residues. The CDR3 reads CSVEVAANTEAFF. The full variable domain, in which reference TRBV29-1 and TRBJ1-1 provide the parts outside the CDR3, is SAVISQKPSRDICQRGTSLTIQCQVDSQVTMMFWYRQQPGQSLTLIATANQGSEATYESGFVIDKFPISRPNLTFSTLTVSNMSPEDSSIYLCSVEVAANTEAFFGQGTRLTVV.

The chain uses TRBV7-2 and TRBJ2-1. The CDR3 is made up of 15 amino acids. The germline V gene has CDR1 SGHTA and CDR2 FQGNSA. CDR3 loop: CASSLSTTGYNEQFF.

CDR3 amino acids: CASSLGRPSSYNSPLHF. V usage is TRBV12-3 or TRBV12-4 and J usage is TRBJ1-6. This CDR3 region has 17 residues.

V and J are TRBV28 and TRBJ1-5; the TRBD1 assignment by TCRdb is unverifiable without DNA. Germline V lookup: CDR1 MDHEN, CDR2 SYDVKM. This CDR3 comprises 15 residues. CDR3 residues: CASSLRGGGNQPQHF.

This chain uses TRBV23-1 with TRBJ2-7; there is no DNA to check the TCRdb D call of TRBD2. TRBV23-1 is treated as an ORF (open reading frame) with a function not yet certain. The CDR3 spans 11 residues. CDR3 sequence reads: CAPPGPREQYF.

The genes are TRBV29-1 and TRBJ2-7; TCRdb selects TRBD2, and the lack of DNA leaves this call unchecked. The CDR3 length is 12 residues. Germline V gene lookup returns CDR1 SQVTM and CDR2 ANQGSEA. CDR3 loop: CSVRASGDEQYF.

This chain links TRBV29-1 with TRBJ2-5; TCRdb calls TRBD2, which cannot be checked without DNA. Germline values: CDR1 SQVTM, CDR2 ANQGSEA. This CDR3 is built from 15 residues. The chain's CDR3 is CSVVGLAGGGETQYF.

This chain links TRBV28 with TRBJ2-3. The germline V gene has CDR1 MDHEN and CDR2 SYDVKM. CDR3 length: 14 amino acids. This chain's CDR3 is CASSFDRGADTQYF.

This sequence joins TRBV6-5 and TRBJ2-1; no DNA is available, so the TRBD1 call from TCRdb remains unchecked. There are 16 residues in the CDR3. Looked up from germline, CDR1 is MNHEY and CDR2 is SVGAGI. CDR3 region: CASSQIGGGVYNEQFF.

CDR3 in amino acids: CASSLGPYGYTF. V is TRBV28 and J is TRBJ1-2. CDR1 is MDHEN and CDR2 is SYDVKM in the germline V gene. CDR3 size: 12 residues.

The V gene is TRBV12-3 or TRBV12-4, the J gene TRBJ2-7. There are 14 residues in the CDR3. CDR3 sequence: CASSLNTYSYEQYF.

The rearrangement uses TRBV7-2 and TRBJ1-1. The CDR3 loop spans 16 amino acids. Germline lookup yields CDR1 SGHTA and CDR2 FQGNSA. The CDR3 loop is CASSHPLDGLNTEAFF.